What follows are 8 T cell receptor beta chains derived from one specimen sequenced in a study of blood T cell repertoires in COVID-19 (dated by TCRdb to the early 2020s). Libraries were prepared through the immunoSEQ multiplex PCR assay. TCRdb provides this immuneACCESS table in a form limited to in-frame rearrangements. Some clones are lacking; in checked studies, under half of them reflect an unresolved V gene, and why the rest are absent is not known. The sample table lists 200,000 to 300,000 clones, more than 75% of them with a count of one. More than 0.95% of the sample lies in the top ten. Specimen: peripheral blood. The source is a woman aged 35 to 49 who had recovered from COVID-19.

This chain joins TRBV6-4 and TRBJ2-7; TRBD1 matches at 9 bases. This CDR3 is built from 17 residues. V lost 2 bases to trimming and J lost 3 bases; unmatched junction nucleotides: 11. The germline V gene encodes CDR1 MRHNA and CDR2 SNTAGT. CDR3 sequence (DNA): TGTGCCAGCAGTGACGCACCCCATCACAGGGGGCTCTACGAGCAGTACTTC. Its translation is CASSDAPHHRGLYEQYF.

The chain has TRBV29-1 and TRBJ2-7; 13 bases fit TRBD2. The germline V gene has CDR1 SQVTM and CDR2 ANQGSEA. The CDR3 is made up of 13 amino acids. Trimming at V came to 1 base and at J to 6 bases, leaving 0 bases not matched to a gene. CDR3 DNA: TGCAGCGTTGAAGGACTAGCGGGAGGCGAGCAGTACTTC. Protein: CSVEGLAGGEQYF.

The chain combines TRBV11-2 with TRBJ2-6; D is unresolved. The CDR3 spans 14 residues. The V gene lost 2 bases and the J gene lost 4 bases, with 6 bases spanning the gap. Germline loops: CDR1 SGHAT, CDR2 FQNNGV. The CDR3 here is CASSLSPGANVLTF. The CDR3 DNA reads TGTGCCAGCAGCTTATCCCCGGGGGCCAACGTCCTGACTTTC. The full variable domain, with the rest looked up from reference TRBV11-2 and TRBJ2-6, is EAGVAQSPRYKIIEKRQSVAFWCNPISGHATLYWYQQILGQGPKLLIQFQNNGVVDDSQLPKDRFSAERLKGVDSTLKIQPAKLEDSAVYLCASSLSPGANVLTFGAGSRLTVL.

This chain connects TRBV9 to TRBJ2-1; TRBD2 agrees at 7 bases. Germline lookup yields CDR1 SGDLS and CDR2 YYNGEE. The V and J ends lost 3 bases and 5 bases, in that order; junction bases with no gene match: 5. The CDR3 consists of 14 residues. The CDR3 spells CASSEPSGNNEQFF. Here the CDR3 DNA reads TGTGCCAGCAGCGAACCTAGCGGAAACAATGAGCAGTTCTTC.

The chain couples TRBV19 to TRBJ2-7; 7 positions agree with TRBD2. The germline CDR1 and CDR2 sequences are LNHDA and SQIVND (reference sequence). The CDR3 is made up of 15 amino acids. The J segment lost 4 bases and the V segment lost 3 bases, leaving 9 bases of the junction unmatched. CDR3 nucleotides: TGTGCCAGTAGTATGGGGGGGAGACTGCCGTACGAGCAGTACTTC. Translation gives CASSMGGRLPYEQYF.

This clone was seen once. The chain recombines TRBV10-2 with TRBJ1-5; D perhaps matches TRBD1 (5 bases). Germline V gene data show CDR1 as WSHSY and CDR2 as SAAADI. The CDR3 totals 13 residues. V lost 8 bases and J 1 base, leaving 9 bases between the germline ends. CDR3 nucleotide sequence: TGCGCCAGCTCCGGGGGGAGCAATCAGCCCCAGCATTTT. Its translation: CASSGGSNQPQHF.

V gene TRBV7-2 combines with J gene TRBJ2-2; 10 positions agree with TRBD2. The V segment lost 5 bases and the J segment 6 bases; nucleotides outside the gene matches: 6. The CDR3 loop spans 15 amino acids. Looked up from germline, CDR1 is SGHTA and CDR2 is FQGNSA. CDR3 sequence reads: CASSPTSGTAGELFF. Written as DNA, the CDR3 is TGTGCCAGCAGCCCCACTAGCGGGACCGCCGGGGAGCTGTTTTTT.

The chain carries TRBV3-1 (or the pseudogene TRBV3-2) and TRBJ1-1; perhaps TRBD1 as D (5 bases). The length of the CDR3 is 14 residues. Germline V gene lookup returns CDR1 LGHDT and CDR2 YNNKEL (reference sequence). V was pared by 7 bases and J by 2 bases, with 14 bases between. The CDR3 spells CASTPMTDNTEAFF. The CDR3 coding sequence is TGTGCCAGCACCCCTATGACAGATAACACTGAAGCTTTCTTT.